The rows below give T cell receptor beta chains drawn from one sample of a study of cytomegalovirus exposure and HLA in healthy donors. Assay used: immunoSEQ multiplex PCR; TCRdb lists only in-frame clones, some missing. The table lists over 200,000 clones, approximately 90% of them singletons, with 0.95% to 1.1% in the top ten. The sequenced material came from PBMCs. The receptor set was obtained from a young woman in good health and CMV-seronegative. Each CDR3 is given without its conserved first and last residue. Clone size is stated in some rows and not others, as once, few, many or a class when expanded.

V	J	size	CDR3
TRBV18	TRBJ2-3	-	ASSLTRDTQY
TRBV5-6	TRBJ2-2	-	ASTPESAGPETGELF
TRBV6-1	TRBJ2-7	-	ASSPGLAGSYEQY
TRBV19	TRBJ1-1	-	ASSTTGGTEAF
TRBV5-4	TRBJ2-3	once	ASSLGLAGAKITDTQY
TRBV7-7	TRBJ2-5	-	ASRVDRGFSKETQY
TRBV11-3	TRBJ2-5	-	ASSTGTNGETQY
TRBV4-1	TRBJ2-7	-	ASSQGLYAASYEQY
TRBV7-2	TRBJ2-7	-	ASSLDRRTTYEQY
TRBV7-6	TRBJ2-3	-	ASSPTSGGPPDYTDTQY